The rows below give T cell receptor beta chains drawn from one sample of a study of T-cell reconstitution after alpha-beta-depleted transplantation in children. A single record per CDR3 protein comes from TCRdb applying MiXCR to the PCR reads. This table has roughly 400,000 distinct CDR3 sequences, about 45% appearing once. Sequenced here: PBMCs, sampled before TCRalphabeta/CD19-depleted stem cell transplant. All receptors derive from a girl aged 2-10 years with aplastic anemia, due to receive a stem cell transplant. The CDR3 runs from the conserved cysteine through the conserved F or W. Each record gives: V gene, clone size, D gene, J gene, CDR3 DNA, CDR3 protein. A D gene is named only where the DNA matches it firmly. Part of the rows lack a size; the others show once, few, many or a class for expanded clones.

v_call: TRBV10-3; clone_size: -; d_call: TRBD1; j_call: TRBJ1-2; cdr3_nt: TGTGCCACGACCCTCCGGACAGGGGGCGAGGGCTACACCTTC; cdr3_aa: CATTLRTGGEGYTF
v_call: TRBV9; clone_size: -; d_call: -; j_call: TRBJ2-5; cdr3_nt: TGTGCCAGCAGCGGAGAGGGACTGACGGGGCAAGAGACCCAGTACTTC; cdr3_aa: CASSGEGLTGQETQYF
v_call: TRBV6-1; clone_size: many; d_call: -; j_call: TRBJ2-1; cdr3_nt: TGTGCCAGCACCCTACGGGGTATCTCCTACAATGAGCAGTTCTTC; cdr3_aa: CASTLRGISYNEQFF
v_call: TRBV9; clone_size: few; d_call: -; j_call: TRBJ2-1; cdr3_nt: TGTGCCAGCAGCGTAGCTGGAGGGAGGACCGGGGATGAGCAGTTCTTC; cdr3_aa: CASSVAGGRTGDEQFF
v_call: TRBV7-9; clone_size: -; d_call: -; j_call: TRBJ1-4; cdr3_nt: TGTGCCAGCAGCTTTGGGGTGGGAAGAACTAATGAAAAACTGTTTTTT; cdr3_aa: CASSFGVGRTNEKLFF
v_call: TRBV20-1; clone_size: -; d_call: -; j_call: TRBJ2-7; cdr3_nt: TGCAGTGCTAGGAAAGCGGCTTTCTCCTACGAGCAGTACTTC; cdr3_aa: CSARKAAFSYEQYF
v_call: TRBV5-1; clone_size: -; d_call: TRBD2; j_call: TRBJ2-1; cdr3_nt: TGCGCCAGCAGTTTACATAGCGGACTAGCGGGGCCATCCTTAAACAATGAGCAGTTCTTC; cdr3_aa: CASSLHSGLAGPSLNNEQFF
v_call: TRBV20-1; clone_size: many; d_call: TRBD2; j_call: TRBJ2-7; cdr3_nt: TGCAGTGCCAGGGGGCCAGCGGGAGGGCCCCACGAGCAGTACTTC; cdr3_aa: CSARGPAGGPHEQYF
v_call: TRBV19; clone_size: few; d_call: -; j_call: TRBJ2-3; cdr3_nt: TGTGCCAGTAGTGGTAGGGACGGATCATATAGCACAGATACGCAGTATTTT; cdr3_aa: CASSGRDGSYSTDTQYF
v_call: TRBV20-1; clone_size: -; d_call: -; j_call: TRBJ1-2; cdr3_nt: TGCAGTGATATGAAAGGGGGGGCGCGTGGCTACACCTTC; cdr3_aa: CSDMKGGARGYTF
v_call: TRBV5-1; clone_size: once; d_call: TRBD1; j_call: TRBJ2-2; cdr3_nt: TGCGCCAGCAGCTTCCCTAGGGGGCGAAGCACCGGGGAGCTGTTTTTT; cdr3_aa: CASSFPRGRSTGELFF
v_call: TRBV18; clone_size: -; d_call: TRBD1; j_call: TRBJ2-3; cdr3_nt: TGTGCCAGCTCACCTCCGGGACAGGGGCCCTACATGGCCACAGATACGCAGTATTTT; cdr3_aa: CASSPPGQGPYMATDTQYF
v_call: TRBV6-2/TRBV6-3; clone_size: -; d_call: -; j_call: TRBJ2-3; cdr3_nt: TGTGCCAGCAGTTACTCGACGGGAGATACGCAGTATTTT; cdr3_aa: CASSYSTGDTQYF
v_call: TRBV12-3/TRBV12-4; clone_size: many; d_call: -; j_call: TRBJ2-1; cdr3_nt: TGTGCCAGCAGTTTCGGCCGCGGGGATGAGCAGTTCTTC; cdr3_aa: CASSFGRGDEQFF
v_call: TRBV5-1; clone_size: many; d_call: TRBD2; j_call: TRBJ2-5; cdr3_nt: TGCGCCAGCAGCGGCGGGAGGACCCAAGAGACCCAGTACTTC; cdr3_aa: CASSGGRTQETQYF
v_call: TRBV12-3/TRBV12-4; clone_size: -; d_call: -; j_call: TRBJ1-5; cdr3_nt: TGTGCCAGCGCTAGGGTGGGGGCGAGCAATCAGCCCCAGCATTTT; cdr3_aa: CASARVGASNQPQHF
v_call: TRBV28; clone_size: many; d_call: TRBD1; j_call: TRBJ1-5; cdr3_nt: TGTGCCAGCAGTTTCATTCGACAGGGGGCCCAGCCCCAGCATTTT; cdr3_aa: CASSFIRQGAQPQHF
v_call: TRBV11-2; clone_size: -; d_call: TRBD2; j_call: TRBJ2-3; cdr3_nt: TGTGCCAGCAGAAGAAAAGCGGGGGGCACAGATACGCAGTATTTT; cdr3_aa: CASRRKAGGTDTQYF
v_call: TRBV7-8; clone_size: -; d_call: -; j_call: TRBJ1-1; cdr3_nt: TGTGCCAGCAGCGGCAGGGTGCGGGCCACTGAAGCTTTCTTT; cdr3_aa: CASSGRVRATEAFF
v_call: TRBV5-1; clone_size: -; d_call: TRBD2; j_call: TRBJ2-1; cdr3_nt: TGCGCCAGCAGCCTTAGCGGGAGCGTCCCCTACAATGAGCAGTTCTTC; cdr3_aa: CASSLSGSVPYNEQFF
v_call: TRBV3-1; clone_size: -; d_call: -; j_call: TRBJ1-5; cdr3_nt: TGTGCCAGCAGCGGGGGGATGGGCAGCAATCAGCCCCAGCATTTT; cdr3_aa: CASSGGMGSNQPQHF
v_call: TRBV18; clone_size: -; d_call: -; j_call: TRBJ2-3; cdr3_nt: TGTGCCAGCTCACCACCGCTGGGAGTAGATACGCAGTATTTT; cdr3_aa: CASSPPLGVDTQYF
v_call: TRBV28; clone_size: -; d_call: -; j_call: TRBJ2-7; cdr3_nt: TGTGCCAGCAGTATCACGGGTCCCTACGAGCAGTACTTC; cdr3_aa: CASSITGPYEQYF
v_call: TRBV6-6; clone_size: -; d_call: -; j_call: TRBJ2-5; cdr3_nt: TGTGCCAGCAGTTATAGGCATAAAGAGACCCAGTACTTC; cdr3_aa: CASSYRHKETQYF
v_call: TRBV20-1; clone_size: few; d_call: TRBD1; j_call: TRBJ2-1; cdr3_nt: TGCAGTGCTAGAGCCCGGGACAGGGGTCGCCTCGAAAGATGGGATGAGCAGTTCTTC; cdr3_aa: CSARARDRGRLERWDEQFF
v_call: TRBV5-1; clone_size: -; d_call: TRBD1; j_call: TRBJ2-7; cdr3_nt: TGCGCCAGCAGCCCTAGTACAGGACAGGGTGACGAGCAGTACTTC; cdr3_aa: CASSPSTGQGDEQYF
v_call: TRBV6-1; clone_size: -; d_call: -; j_call: TRBJ2-3; cdr3_nt: TGTGCCAGCAGGACCGGGACTCTACATACGCAGTATTTT; cdr3_aa: CASRTGTLHTQYF